These 15 T cell receptor beta chains share one sample of origin, sequenced in a study of blood T cells in healthy people across ages (dated by TCRdb to the mid-2010s). The library was made by 5' RACE. TCRdb lists the instrument as Illumina HiSeq 2500. A second PCR of roughly 6 to 11 cycles was run with a J-beta primer mix and a sample-barcoded 5' primer. TCRdb reran the public reads through fastp at Q25 and MiXCR, keeping productive beta chains. Each CDR3 protein appears once, grouped with its most common genes and DNA. Recorded for this sample are about 800,000 distinct CDR3 sequences; 46% of them occurred a single time. The ten largest clonotypes hold 15% to 20% of the sample. The sequenced sample consisted of blood. Receptors were obtained from a man older than 75 in good health.

This clonotype was picked up one time. V is TRBV4-1 and J is TRBJ2-5; 7 bases fit TRBD1. Trimming removed 0 bases from V and 5 bases from J; junction bases left unmatched: 6. Germline V gives CDR1 MGHRA, CDR2 YSYEKL. The CDR3 has 15 amino acids. This CDR3 is CASSQDRQGWETQYF. The CDR3 nucleotides are TGCGCCAGCAGCCAAGATAGACAGGGATGGGAGACCCAGTACTTC.

This clonotype was seen more than once but under ten times. The chain has TRBV2 and TRBJ1-4; no reliable D call. V gave up 4 bases and J gave up 8 bases, with 11 bases separating them. This CDR3 has 13 residues. CDR1 SNHLY and CDR2 FYNNEI come from the germline V gene. The CDR3 is CASSADREEKLFF. The CDR3 DNA reads as TGTGCCAGCAGTGCGGACCGTGAAGAAAAACTGTTTTTT.

In its sample, this clonotype was seen a few times. J is TRBJ2-7 and V is TRBV30; D gene unclear. Germline CDR1 and CDR2: GTSNPN and SVGIG (reference sequence). The CDR3 runs to 11 residues. The V end was cut by 0 bases, the J end by 6 bases, with 6 bases between. For the CDR3, the DNA is TGTGCCTGGAGTGTGGCATTCGAGCAGTACTTC. Amino acids: CAWSVAFEQYF.

In this sample, this clonotype turned up a few times. J is TRBJ2-5 and V is TRBV10-3, with 9 bases aligning to TRBD2. With V trimmed by 3 bases and J by 5 bases, 10 bases remained unmatched. Per germline, CDR1 ENHRY and CDR2 SYGVKD. The CDR3 extends over 16 amino acids. CDR3 nucleotides: TGTGCCATCAGTGAAGGACGGCTAGCGGGATCGGAGACCCAGTACTTC. Its protein product is CAISEGRLAGSETQYF.

In its sample, this clonotype was seen a few times. V gene TRBV24-1 combines with J gene TRBJ2-3; tentative D call: TRBD2 (6 bases). V dropped 2 bases and J dropped 2 bases, with 10 bases sitting between them. The CDR3 covers 15 residues. CDR1 KGHDR and CDR2 SFDVKD come from the germline V gene. Written as DNA, the CDR3 is TGTGCCACCAGTGATTCCGGGGGTGTCACAGATACGCAGTATTTT. Protein: CATSDSGGVTDTQYF.

V and J are TRBV14 and TRBJ2-5; TRBD2 aligns across 8 bases. This CDR3 has 15 residues. Germline CDR1 reads SGHDN; CDR2 reads FVKESK. The junction had 6 bases not matched to a gene; V was cut back by 1 base and J by 5 bases. In DNA, the CDR3 is TGTGCCAGCAGCCAAGGGACTAGCCTTGTCGAGACCCAGTACTTC. This sequence encodes CASSQGTSLVETQYF.

The chain uses TRBV24-1 and TRBJ2-1; 8 bases map to TRBD1. CDR1 KGHDR and CDR2 SFDVKD come from the germline V gene. The CDR3 length is 16 residues. V dropped 3 bases and J dropped 8; count of bases not matched to a gene: 11. CDR3 protein: CATSDALQGAVDEQFF. In DNA, the CDR3 is TGTGCCACCAGTGATGCTTTGCAGGGGGCTGTAGATGAGCAGTTCTTC.

With respect to this clonotype: The junction and the germline gene differ at one end; a read error may be behind it. This chain uses TRBV7-2 with TRBJ2-7; 10 positions agree with TRBD1. Germline V gene data show CDR1 as SGHTA and CDR2 as FQGNSA. The CDR3 has 15 residues. The CDR3 DNA reads TGTGCCAGCAGCTTCTACCGGGACAGGGGTTACGAACAGTACTTC. Translating it yields CASSFYRDRGYEQYF.

This clonotype has more than one count but fewer than ten. The chain is built from TRBV12-3 or TRBV12-4 and TRBJ1-1; a possible D gene is TRBD1 (5 bases). This CDR3 is built from 14 residues. Trimming cost V 0 bases and J 4 bases, with 9 bases left between them. The CDR3, as DNA: TGTGCCAGCAGTTTAGCAGGGGTCGGCACTGAAGCTTTCTTT. Residues: CASSLAGVGTEAFF.

The CDR3 DNA is TGTGCCAGCAGCGAGATCGGACTAGCGAACATACTAGGGGCCGGGGAGCTGTTTTTT. It encodes CASSEIGLANILGAGELFF. The chain has TRBV9 and TRBJ2-2; 9 bases align to TRBD2. CDR3 length equals 19 residues. Germline loops: CDR1 SGDLS, CDR2 YYNGEE. With V trimmed by 3 bases and J by 6 bases, 18 bases remained unmatched. Combining the CDR3 with reference TRBV9 and TRBJ2-2 gives the whole variable domain DSGVTQTPKHLITATGQRVTLRCSPRSGDLSVYWYQQSLDQGLQFLIQYYNGEERAKGNILERFSAQQFPDLHSELNLSSLELGDSALYFCASSEIGLANILGAGELFFGEGSRLTVL.

The rearrangement uses TRBV29-1 and TRBJ1-2; D is undetermined. This CDR3 comprises 14 residues. Per the germline V gene, CDR1 is SQVTM and CDR2 is ANQGSEA. Trimming pared 1 base from V and 6 bases from J, leaving 15 bases between. The CDR3 loop is CSVEVRPHRDGYTF. CDR3 nucleotide sequence: TGCAGCGTTGAAGTGAGACCGCACCGTGATGGCTACACCTTC.

This clonotype has only a few counts. J is TRBJ2-4 and V is TRBV7-2; 9 bases align to TRBD2. The DNA matches TRBJ2-5 better at its end, which makes the J call doubtful. CDR3 length: 16 residues. CDR1 and CDR2 (germline): SGHTA, FQGNSA. The CDR3 nucleotides read TGTGCCAGCAGCTTAGAGATCGGCGGGAGGGGAGAGACCCAGTACTTC. Its protein product is CASSLEIGGRGETQYF.

The V and J genes are TRBV9 and TRBJ2-2; 8 nucleotides agree with TRBD2. This CDR3 has 16 residues. Germline V CDR1 and CDR2: SGDLS, YYNGEE. The junction had 4 bases not matched to a gene; V was cut back by 0 bases and J by 3 bases. CDR3 loop: CASSVVPGGDTGELFF. The DNA for the CDR3 is TGTGCCAGCAGCGTAGTACCGGGAGGGGACACCGGGGAGCTGTTTTTT.

The gene calls are TRBV24-1 and TRBJ2-1; D gene ambiguous. The DNA end favors TRBJ2-7, so the J call may be wrong. The CDR3 sequence is 11 residues long. CDR1 KGHDR and CDR2 SFDVKD come from the germline V gene. CDR3 nucleotide sequence: TGTGCCACCAGTGATGGGGAAGAGCAGTACTTC. It specifies CATSDGEEQYF.

V usage is TRBV27 and J usage is TRBJ1-2; TRBD1 is a possible D gene (6 bases). CDR1 MNHEY and CDR2 SMNVEV come from the germline V gene (reference sequence). V lost 5 bases and J lost 7, with 11 bases in between. The CDR3 totals 12 residues. This CDR3 reads CASSTGSRGYTF. For the CDR3, the DNA is TGTGCCAGCAGTACAGGGTCTCGTGGCTACACCTTC.